This entry lists 22 T cell receptor beta chains sequenced from one sample in a study of blood T cell repertoires in COVID-19 (dated by TCRdb to 2018 to 2020). Library creation used the immunoSEQ multiplex PCR assay. In TCRdb, the immuneACCESS table is reduced to in-frame sequences with V and J assigned. These tables do not hold every clone; where another copy was compared, an unresolved V gene accounts for under half, and the others remain unexplained. For this sample the table gives roughly 150,000 clones, of which less than 80% were detected only once. Around 17% of the sample comes from the top ten. Material: PBMCs or T cells enriched from blood (not recorded which). The receptor source for this set is a woman in her 70s in a cohort exposed to, infected with or recovered from COVID-19 (not recorded which).

V usage is TRBV7-9 and J usage is TRBJ1-4, with 11 bases aligning to TRBD1. V dropped 2 bases and J dropped 8; count of bases not matched to a gene: 4. There are 15 residues in the CDR3. Germline CDR1 reads SEHNR; CDR2 reads FQNEAQ (reference sequence). The CDR3 region is CASSLQGQGAEKLFF. DNA for the CDR3: TGTGCCAGCAGCTTACAAGGACAGGGGGCGGAAAAACTGTTTTTT.

The chain combines TRBV10-2 with TRBJ2-1; TRBD2 might be the D (5 bases). The length of the CDR3 is 14 residues. V was cut by 6 bases and J by 1 base, with 10 bases left in between. From germline, CDR1 is WSHSY and CDR2 SAAADI. CDR3 region: CASSSGSSYNEQFF. The CDR3 DNA sequence: TGCGCCAGCAGCTCGGGGTCTTCCTACAATGAGCAGTTCTTC.

This rearrangement joins TRBV6-5 to TRBJ1-6; perhaps TRBD1 as D (5 bases). V lost 8 bases and J 7 bases, leaving 12 bases between the germline ends. Germline V gene sequence: CDR1 MNHEY, CDR2 SVGAGI. The CDR3 consists of 13 residues. CDR3 in DNA: TGTGCCAGCGGACAACAGGCAAATTCACCCCTCCACTTT. Amino acid sequence: CASGQQANSPLHF.

The rearrangement joins TRBV6-4 to TRBJ2-3; 9 bases agree with TRBD1. The CDR3 is 14 amino acids. Germline values: CDR1 MRHNA, CDR2 SNTAGT. Trimming took 5 bases from V and 8 from J; bases not matched to a gene: 8. This CDR3 reads CASSPDRGHGTQYF. The CDR3 DNA follows: TGTGCCAGCAGTCCGGACAGGGGCCATGGTACGCAGTATTTT.

The J gene is TRBJ1-1, the V gene TRBV18; D ambiguous. The CDR3 totals 15 residues. V lost 4 bases and J lost 0, with 12 bases in between. Looked up from germline, CDR1 is KGHSH and CDR2 is LQKENI. The CDR3 sequence: CASSLLVNMNTEAFF. For the CDR3, the DNA is TGTGCCAGCTCACTCCTAGTCAATATGAACACTGAAGCTTTCTTT.

This clone has a single count. V gene TRBV10-3 combines with J gene TRBJ2-1; 10 bases agree with TRBD2. V was clipped by 3 bases and J by 7 bases; unmatched bases: 0. Germline loops: CDR1 ENHRY, CDR2 SYGVKD. CDR3 length: 13 amino acids. The CDR3 protein is CAISELAGNEQFF. The CDR3 nucleotides read TGTGCCATCAGTGAACTAGCGGGGAATGAGCAGTTCTTC.

This clone was counted only a few times. CDR3 protein: CASRRTSGRAKSYNEQFF. The DNA of the CDR3 is TGTGCCAGTAGGAGGACTAGCGGGAGGGCCAAGTCCTACAATGAGCAGTTCTTC. V usage is TRBV19 and J usage is TRBJ2-1; TRBD2 aligns across 15 bases. The V gene end was trimmed by 6 bases and the J gene end by 1 base; junction bases not matched to a gene: 7. The CDR3 contains 18 residues. Germline values: CDR1 LNHDA, CDR2 SQIVND (reference sequence).

The rearrangement uses TRBV9 and TRBJ2-7; TRBD2 agrees at 7 bases. With V trimmed by 2 bases and J by 0 bases, 8 bases remained unmatched. This CDR3 has 16 amino acids. Per germline, CDR1 SGDLS and CDR2 YYNGEE. The DNA of the CDR3 is TGTGCCAGCAGCGTGGGGAGGGGTCCCCACTCCTACGAGCAGTACTTC. Amino acids: CASSVGRGPHSYEQYF.

This clone was detected a few times. The CDR3 nucleotides read TGTGCCACCAGCAGAGGCCATGGGGCGGAGCTGTTTTTT. It translates to CATSRGHGAELFF. This chain connects TRBV15 to TRBJ2-2; TRBD1 might be the D (5 bases). Per germline, CDR1 LNHNV and CDR2 YYDKDF (reference sequence). This CDR3 has 13 amino acids. Trimming removed 1 base from V and 10 bases from J, with 10 bases in between.

The chain recombines TRBV7-8 with TRBJ2-1, with 11 bases identical to TRBD2. V was clipped by 5 bases and J by 7 bases; unmatched bases: 7. Germline V gives CDR1 SGHVS, CDR2 FQNEAQ. The CDR3 runs to 15 residues. The CDR3 loop reads CASSQLAGARNEQFF. The CDR3 nucleotides read TGTGCCAGCAGCCAACTAGCGGGAGCTAGGAATGAGCAGTTCTTC.

The chain couples TRBV5-1 to TRBJ2-2, with 9 bases that match TRBD2. Per the germline V gene, CDR1 is SGHRS and CDR2 is YFSETQ. Trimming took 4 bases from V and 3 from J; bases not matched to a gene: 4. This CDR3 spans 15 amino acids. Here the CDR3 reads CASSNSGSDTGELFF. The DNA for the CDR3 is TGCGCCAGCAGCAATAGCGGGAGCGACACCGGGGAGCTGTTTTTT.

This CDR3 is CASSLAGTGYYNEQFF. In DNA form, the CDR3 reads TGTGCCAGCAGCCTCGCCGGGACAGGGTATTACAATGAGCAGTTCTTC. The chain joins TRBV28 to TRBJ2-1; 9 bases agree with TRBD1. J was trimmed by 4 bases and V by 6 bases; bases with no gene match: 10. Looked up from germline, CDR1 is MDHEN and CDR2 is SYDVKM. The CDR3 has 16 residues.

This chain connects TRBV6-5 to TRBJ1-2, with unresolved D. Germline values: CDR1 MNHEY, CDR2 SVGAGI. V was clipped by 5 bases and J by 0 bases, with 7 bases between them. The CDR3 totals 13 residues. The CDR3 region is CASSPGANYGYTF. DNA for the CDR3: TGTGCCAGCAGTCCGGGAGCTAACTATGGCTACACCTTC.

This clone has just one count. CDR3 residues: CAIRGTGGDQPQHF. In DNA form, the CDR3 reads TGTGCCATCAGGGGGACAGGGGGGGATCAGCCCCAGCATTTT. The chain couples TRBV10-3 to TRBJ1-5, with 11 bases that match TRBD1. V was clipped by 6 bases and J by 5 bases; unmatched bases: 3. CDR3 length: 14 amino acids. Per the germline V gene, CDR1 is ENHRY and CDR2 is SYGVKD.

V gene TRBV10-3 combines with J gene TRBJ1-5, with a tentative D call TRBD1 (5 bases). The CDR3 contains 12 residues. Germline-derived CDR1 and CDR2 are ENHRY and SYGVKD. V was cut by 10 bases and J by 8 bases, with 15 bases left in between. CDR3 sequence reads: CATGQGLEPQHF. CDR3 DNA: TGTGCCACAGGGCAGGGTCTTGAGCCCCAGCATTTT.

The chain joins TRBV20-1 to TRBJ1-4; 7 nucleotides match TRBD1. The CDR3 has 13 residues. V shed 3 bases and J 8 bases; nucleotides not matched to a gene: 6. The germline gives CDR1 DFQATT, CDR2 SNEGSKA (reference sequence). The CDR3 DNA reads as TGCAGTGCTAGTCCCGGACAGGTCGAAAAACTGTTTTTT. This encodes CSASPGQVEKLFF.

The genes are TRBV2 and TRBJ1-4; D may be TRBD1 (5 bases). Germline V gene sequence: CDR1 SNHLY, CDR2 FYNNEI. With 5 bases removed from V and 3 bases from J, the gap between germline ends came to 10 bases. CDR3 length equals 14 residues. In nucleotides, the CDR3 is TGTGCCAGCAGTTACAGGTCGGCTAATGAAAAACTGTTTTTT. Its translation: CASSYRSANEKLFF.

The chain joins TRBV7-3 to TRBJ2-1; 9 positions agree with TRBD2. The V segment lost 5 bases and the J segment 7 bases; nucleotides outside the gene matches: 6. Germline CDR1 SGHTA, CDR2 FQGTGA. The CDR3 covers 14 residues. This chain's CDR3 is CASSRTSAGNEQFF. CDR3 in DNA: TGTGCCAGCAGCCGGACTAGCGCCGGAAATGAGCAGTTCTTC.

This chain joins TRBV28 and TRBJ2-1; 9 positions agree with TRBD1. V lost 3 bases, J lost 7 bases, and 1 base stayed unmatched. Germline loops: CDR1 MDHEN, CDR2 SYDVKM. The CDR3 extends over 13 amino acids. This chain's CDR3 is CASSLGQGNEQFF. The CDR3 DNA reads as TGTGCCAGCAGTTTGGGACAGGGAAATGAGCAGTTCTTC.

This sequence joins TRBV7-9 and TRBJ2-1; TRBD2 is a possible D gene (6 bases). V gave up 1 base and J gave up 4 bases, with 8 bases separating them. The germline V gene encodes CDR1 SEHNR and CDR2 FQNEAQ (reference sequence). The CDR3 has 14 residues. CDR3: CASSLVLAYNEQFF. The CDR3 DNA follows: TGTGCCAGCAGCTTAGTACTAGCTTACAATGAGCAGTTCTTC.

The chain couples TRBV4-1 to TRBJ2-3, with 8 bases aligning to TRBD1. Germline V gene data show CDR1 as MGHRA and CDR2 as YSYEKL. V gave up 4 bases and J gave up 5 bases; unmatched junction bases: 14. This CDR3 spans 17 amino acids. CDR3 protein: CASSLRFGQGAVDTQYF. The CDR3 region has the DNA TGCGCCAGCAGCCTCCGTTTTGGGCAGGGGGCTGTAGATACGCAGTATTTT.

The sample holds one count of this clone. The chain combines TRBV18 with TRBJ1-5, with a weak D call TRBD1 (6 bases). The CDR3 consists of 14 residues. Looked up from germline, CDR1 is KGHSH and CDR2 is LQKENI. The V end lost 3 bases, the J end lost 4 bases, and 10 bases lay between the germline ends. The CDR3 region has the DNA TGTGCCAGCTCACCCGGACAGATAAATCAGCCCCAGCATTTT. Protein product: CASSPGQINQPQHF. The full variable domain, completed using reference TRBV18 and TRBJ1-5, is NAGVMQNPRHLVRRRGQEARLRCSPMKGHSHVYWYRQLPEEGLKFMVYLQKENIIDESGMPKERFSAEFPKEGPSILRIQQVVRGDSAAYFCASSPGQINQPQHFGDGTRLSIL.